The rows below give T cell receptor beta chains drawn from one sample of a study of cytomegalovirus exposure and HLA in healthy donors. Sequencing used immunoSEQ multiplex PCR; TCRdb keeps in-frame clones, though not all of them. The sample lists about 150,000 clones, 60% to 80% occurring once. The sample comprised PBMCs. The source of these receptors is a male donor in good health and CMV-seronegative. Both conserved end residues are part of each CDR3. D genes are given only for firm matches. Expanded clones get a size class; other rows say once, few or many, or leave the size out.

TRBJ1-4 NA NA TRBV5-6 TGTGCCAGCAGCTTGCCGGGGTCGGGCGAAAAACTGTTTTTT CASSLPGSGEKLFF
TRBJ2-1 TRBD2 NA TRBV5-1 TGCGCCAGCAGCTCTGCCGCGGGACTAGCGGGAGGTAGTGAGCAGTTCTTC CASSSAAGLAGGSEQFF
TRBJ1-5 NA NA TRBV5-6 TGTGCCAGCAGCTTGGGGAGGAATCAGCCCCAGCATTTT CASSLGRNQPQHF
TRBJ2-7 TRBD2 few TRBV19 TGTGCCAGTAGTTTCGGACTAGCGGGATCCTACGAGCAGTACTTC CASSFGLAGSYEQYF
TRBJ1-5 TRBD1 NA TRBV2 TGTGCCAGCAGTCCTCGACAGGGTACGGGCAATCAGCCCCAGCATTTT CASSPRQGTGNQPQHF
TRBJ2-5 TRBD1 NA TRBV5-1 TGCGCCAGCAGCTTGGGAGGGACAGGGACTGGGGAGCAGTACTTC CASSLGGTGTGEQYF
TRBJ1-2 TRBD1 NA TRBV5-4 TGTGCCAGCAGCTTGGGCGCAGGGGGCTATGGCTACACCTTC CASSLGAGGYGYTF
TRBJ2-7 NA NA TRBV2 TGTGCCAGCAGTGACAGGGGCAACGAGCAGTACTTC CASSDRGNEQYF
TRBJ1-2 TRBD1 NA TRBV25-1 TGTGCCAGCAGTGACCCCGGGACAGGGGGTTTAGGCTACACCTTC CASSDPGTGGLGYTF
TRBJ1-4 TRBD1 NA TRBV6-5 TGTGCCAGCAGTTACTCGACAGGGGGAGGTGAAAAACTGTTTTTT CASSYSTGGGEKLFF
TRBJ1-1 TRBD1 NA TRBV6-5 TGTGCCAGCAGTCACAACAGGGGCCACACTGAAGCTTTCTTT CASSHNRGHTEAFF
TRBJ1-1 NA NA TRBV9 TGTGCCAGCAGCGTGGGGCAGCGGAACACTGAAGCTTTCTTT CASSVGQRNTEAFF
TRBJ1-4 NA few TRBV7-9 TGTGCCAGCAGCCATACCCGGACGAGCGGTGAAAAACTGTTTTTT CASSHTRTSGEKLFF
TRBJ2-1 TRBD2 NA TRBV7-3 TGTGCCAGCAGCTCCCTAGCGGGAGTTTTCGATGAGCAGTTCTTC CASSSLAGVFDEQFF
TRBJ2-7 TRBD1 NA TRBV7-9 TGTGCCAGCAGCTTTACTGGGGGTGGGGACAGGGCCTCCTACGAGCAGTACTTC CASSFTGGGDRASYEQYF
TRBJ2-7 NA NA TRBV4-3 TGCGCCAGCAGCCAAGAAGGAGACAGCATTTCCTACGAGCAGTACTTC CASSQEGDSISYEQYF
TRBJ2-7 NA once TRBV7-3 TGTGCCAGCAGCCGCGGGGGCGGGGGATCCTACGAGCAGTACTTC CASSRGGGGSYEQYF
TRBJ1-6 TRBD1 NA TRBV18 TGTGCCAGCTCACAAGAGGGGGCGCGAGTTTCACCCCTCCACTTT CASSQEGARVSPLHF
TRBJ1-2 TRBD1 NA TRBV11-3 TGTGCCAGCACCGGACAGGGGTATGGCTACACCTTC CASTGQGYGYTF